This TCR beta chain was recorded in a study of Tregs in tolerant kidney transplant recipients. CDR3 length equals 13 residues. This clone was detected only a few times. Mixed chimerism was transient after nonmyeloablative marrow transplants from related graft donors. Assay used: immunoSEQ multiplex PCR; TCRdb lists only in-frame clones, some missing. The sample includes 84,000 or so clones, roughly 93% seen only once; the top ten take more than 1.5%. The sequence was collected from a human patient who received a combined kidney and bone marrow transplant. Some T cells may have originated in the graft donor. This chain joins TRBV21-1 and TRBJ2-7; the D call TRBD2 from the table was never checked on the DNA. TRBV21-1 is a pseudogene. The material sequenced was CD4+ T cells from blood (PBMCs), taken 12 months after the transplant. CDR3: CASSKARDYEQYF. In DNA form, the CDR3 reads TGTGCCAGCAGCAAAGCGCGGGATTACGAGCAGTACTTC.